The 28 T cell receptor beta chains presented below share a single source sample, sequenced in a study of blood T cell repertoires in COVID-19. The table came from immunoSEQ multiplex PCR; TCRdb's copy has only in-frame clones and leaves some out. The sample yields about 160,000 clones, about 83% seen once. The sequenced material came from peripheral blood. The source of these receptors is a woman at least 80 years old with acute or convalescent COVID-19.

This chain uses TRBV2 with TRBJ2-3; no definite D call. Trimming shortened V by 7 bases and J by 0 bases, and 11 bases separated the two germline ends. The CDR3 has 14 amino acids. The V gene's germline CDR1 is SNHLY and CDR2 FYNNEI. The CDR3 DNA sequence: TGTGCCAGCAAGACTCGCACTAGCACAGATACGCAGTATTTT. Translating gives CASKTRTSTDTQYF.

The chain carries TRBV5-1 and TRBJ1-5, with a weak D call TRBD1 (5 bases). Germline CDR1 SGHRS, CDR2 YFSETQ. Trimming took 2 bases from V and 1 from J, leaving 10 bases between them. The CDR3 consists of 15 residues. The CDR3 DNA reads TGCGCCAGCAGCTTACAGGCGGGAAGCAATCAGCCCCAGCATTTT. Its translation: CASSLQAGSNQPQHF.

The chain joins TRBV18 to TRBJ2-1; 10 bases are shared with TRBD2. J was trimmed by 0 bases and V by 3 bases; bases with no gene match: 8. Per the germline V gene, CDR1 is KGHSH and CDR2 is LQKENI. The CDR3 contains 18 residues. In nucleotides, the CDR3 is TGTGCCAGCTCACCCCGGACTAGCGGCCCGAGCTCCTACAATGAGCAGTTCTTC. It encodes CASSPRTSGPSSYNEQFF.

This clone was detected once. The chain has TRBV11-3 and TRBJ2-3, with TRBD2 identical over 14 bases. The CDR3 spans 18 residues. Germline CDR1 reads SGHNT; CDR2 reads YENEEA. Trimming removed 4 bases from V and 0 bases from J; junction bases left unmatched: 6. The CDR3 region is CASSSGTSGGTSTDTQYF. CDR3 bases: TGTGCCAGCAGCTCCGGGACTAGCGGGGGTACTAGCACAGATACGCAGTATTTT.

V is TRBV19 and J is TRBJ1-4; D is unclear. CDR3 size: 11 residues. Germline CDR1 and CDR2: LNHDA and SQIVND (reference sequence). With 4 bases removed from V and 7 bases from J, the gap between germline ends came to 4 bases. CDR3 DNA sequence: TGTGCCAGTAGTACTCTTGAAAAACTGTTTTTT. Protein: CASSTLEKLFF.

The chain combines TRBV5-1 with TRBJ2-3, with TRBD2 identical over 10 bases. Per the germline V gene, CDR1 is SGHRS and CDR2 is YFSETQ. With 0 bases clipped from V and 6 bases from J, the junction kept 7 bases outside the gene matches. CDR3 length: 16 residues. CDR3 sequence (DNA): TGCGCCAGCAGCTTGGAAGTTAGCGGGGGGCGGGATACGCAGTATTTT. This translates into CASSLEVSGGRDTQYF. The whole variable domain, remainder taken from reference TRBV5-1 and TRBJ2-3, is KAGVTQTPRYLIKTRGQQVTLSCSPISGHRSVSWYQQTPGQGLQFLFEYFSETQRNKGNFPGRFSGRQFSNSRSEMNVSTLELGDSALYLCASSLEVSGGRDTQYFGPGTRLTVL.

CDR3 region: CASSYSGIEAFF. The CDR3 coding sequence is TGTGCCAGCAGCTACTCCGGTATTGAAGCTTTCTTT. The J gene is TRBJ1-1, the V gene TRBV3-1 (or the pseudogene TRBV3-2); D call uncertain. CDR1 is LGHDT, CDR2 YNNKEL, per germline (reference sequence). V was cut by 5 bases and J by 7 bases, with 11 bases left in between. This CDR3 has 12 amino acids.

CDR3: CASSRAGGNQPQHF. The DNA for the CDR3 is TGTGCCAGCAGTAGGGCAGGGGGGAATCAGCCCCAGCATTTT. The chain has TRBV28 and TRBJ1-5, with TRBD1 matching over 7 bases. CDR1 is MDHEN, CDR2 SYDVKM, per germline. CDR3 length: 14 residues. J lost 4 bases, V lost 5 bases, and 5 bases had no gene match. The entire variable domain, with the rest obtained from reference TRBV28 and TRBJ1-5, is as follows: DVKVTQSSRYLVKRTGEKVFLECVQDMDHENMFWYRQDPGLGLRLIYFSYDVKMKEKGDIPEGYSVSREKKERFSLILESASTNQTSMYLCASSRAGGNQPQHFGDGTRLSIL.

The chain links TRBV7-9 to TRBJ1-1; TRBD1 matches at 9 bases. CDR1 is SEHNR, CDR2 FQNEAQ, per germline (reference sequence). Trimming at V came to 0 bases and at J to 4 bases, leaving 3 bases not matched to a gene. The CDR3 consists of 15 residues. In DNA, the CDR3 is TGTGCCAGCAGCTTAGCTACAGGGGGCCTCACTGAAGCTTTCTTT. This translates into CASSLATGGLTEAFF.

This clone turned up a few times. The chain is built from TRBV30 and TRBJ1-3; D is possibly TRBD1 (5 bases). The CDR3 contains 15 residues. V was shortened by 3 bases and J by 0 bases, with 12 bases between the two germline ends. CDR1 and CDR2 from the germline V gene are GTSNPN and SVGIG (reference sequence). DNA of the CDR3: TGTGCCTGGAGCCTTACAGGAAACTCTGGAAACACCATATATTTT. Translating it yields CAWSLTGNSGNTIYF. Looking up the rest from reference TRBV30 and TRBJ1-3 gives the full variable domain: SQTIHQWPATLVQPVGSPLSLECTVEGTSNPNLYWYRQAAGRGLQLLFYSVGIGQISSEVPQNLSASRPQDRQFILSSKKLLLSDSGFYLCAWSLTGNSGNTIYFGEGSWLTVV.

This clone was picked up a small number of times. As DNA, the CDR3 is TGCGCCAGCAGCCCCCCCGTACCCAGGGGTAACACTGAAGCTTTCTTT. As protein: CASSPPVPRGNTEAFF. This chain links TRBV4-1 with TRBJ1-1; D perhaps matches TRBD1 (6 bases). V shed 4 bases and J shed 2 bases, with 17 bases lying between them. CDR3 length: 16 amino acids. The germline CDR1 and CDR2 sequences are MGHRA and YSYEKL.

This sequence joins TRBV19 and TRBJ1-6; no clear D. This CDR3 region has 14 residues. Germline CDR1 reads LNHDA; CDR2 reads SQIVND (reference sequence). V lost 8 bases to trimming and J lost 10 bases, with 18 bases between them. CDR3 region: CASERGEAGSPLHF. CDR3 DNA: TGTGCCAGTGAACGGGGTGAGGCCGGATCACCCCTCCACTTT. The whole variable domain, filled in from reference TRBV19 and TRBJ1-6, reads DGGITQSPKYLFRKEGQNVTLSCEQNLNHDAMYWYRQDPGQGLRLIYYSQIVNDFQKGDIAEGYSVSREKKESFPLTVTSAQKNPTAFYLCASERGEAGSPLHFGNGTRLTVT.

This sequence joins TRBV5-6 and TRBJ1-4; D is perhaps TRBD1 (6 bases). CDR3 size: 14 residues. Trimming removed 2 bases at V and 2 bases at J, with 7 bases between. Germline CDR1 is SGHDT and CDR2 is YYEEEE. The CDR3 protein is CASSLGGTNEKLFF. CDR3 DNA: TGTGCCAGCAGCTTAGGGGGTACTAATGAAAAACTGTTTTTT.

On this clone itself: The sample has other DNA sequences that encode this CDR3 too. This chain connects TRBV3-1 (or the pseudogene TRBV3-2) to TRBJ1-6, with TRBD1 matching 7 bases. CDR3 length: 14 residues. CDR1 LGHDT and CDR2 YNNKEL come from the germline V gene (reference sequence). With 1 base clipped from V and 10 bases from J, the junction kept 4 bases outside the gene matches. This CDR3 is CASSQGQGKSPLHF. The CDR3 nucleotides are TGTGCCAGCAGCCAAGGACAGGGTAAATCACCCCTCCACTTT.

This rearrangement joins TRBV11-2 to TRBJ1-1; D gene ambiguous. The germline V gene has CDR1 SGHAT and CDR2 FQNNGV. Between the trimmed V and J ends, which lost 5 bases and 3 bases, there was a span of 13 bases. The CDR3 has 14 residues. The CDR3 DNA is TGTGCCAGCAGCCGGAGGGAAAGGGACACTGAAGCTTTCTTT. Its translation is CASSRRERDTEAFF.

The rearrangement joins TRBV6-5 to TRBJ1-4, with D possibly TRBD1 on 5 matching bases. CDR1 is MNHEY and CDR2 is SVGAGI in the germline V gene. The CDR3 extends over 15 amino acids. V was pared by 5 bases and J by 7 bases, with 17 bases between. The chain's CDR3 is CASSRQGFVSEKLFF. The CDR3 region has the DNA TGTGCCAGCAGTCGGCAGGGTTTCGTCAGTGAAAAACTGTTTTTT.

The chain joins TRBV28 to TRBJ2-5, with a tentative D call TRBD1 (6 bases). The germline V gene has CDR1 MDHEN and CDR2 SYDVKM. This CDR3 is 16 amino acids long. V was cut by 2 bases and J by 5 bases, with 18 bases left in between. The CDR3 loop reads CASSLPPDSPRETQYF. The CDR3 nucleotides read TGTGCCAGCAGTTTACCACCGGACAGTCCCAGGGAGACCCAGTACTTC.

The chain has TRBV7-9 and TRBJ1-2; perhaps TRBD1 as D (5 bases). This CDR3 is 14 amino acids long. V shed 6 bases and J shed 3 bases, with 14 bases lying between them. CDR1 is SEHNR and CDR2 is FQNEAQ in the germline V gene (reference sequence). The CDR3 loop reads CASREGTLDYGYTF. CDR3 DNA: TGTGCCAGCAGGGAGGGGACCTTGGACTATGGCTACACCTTC.

This chain uses TRBV5-4 with TRBJ2-1; TRBD1 agrees at 9 bases. Trimming at V came to 2 bases and at J to 8 bases, leaving 5 bases not matched to a gene. The length of the CDR3 is 14 residues. Germline CDR1 SGHNT, CDR2 YYREEE (reference sequence). CDR3 residues: CASSFGDRVDEQFF. The DNA for the CDR3 is TGTGCCAGCAGCTTTGGGGACAGGGTAGATGAGCAGTTCTTC.

This clone was recorded a few times. The chain links TRBV28 to TRBJ1-1, with TRBD1 identical over 7 bases. This CDR3 is 16 amino acids long. V lost 1 base and J lost 2; bases outside the gene matches: 7. CDR1 is MDHEN, CDR2 SYDVKM, per germline. CDR3 region: CASSLSWTGKNTEAFF. The CDR3 DNA sequence: TGTGCCAGCAGTTTATCTTGGACAGGAAAAAACACTGAAGCTTTCTTT.

The chain recombines TRBV4-1 with TRBJ1-2; D is perhaps TRBD1 (6 bases). Trimming removed 1 base from V and 5 bases from J, with 14 bases in between. The CDR3 sequence is 15 residues long. Germline assignment: CDR1 MGHRA and CDR2 YSYEKL. Here the CDR3 DNA reads TGCGCCAGCAGCCAAGCGCCGCAACAGGGTTATGGCTACACCTTC. Protein product: CASSQAPQQGYGYTF.

V is TRBV3-1 (or the pseudogene TRBV3-2) and J is TRBJ1-1, with TRBD1 as a possible D gene (5 bases). V shed 0 bases and J shed 11 bases, with 13 bases lying between them. The CDR3 totals 13 residues. Germline V CDR1 and CDR2: LGHDT, YNNKEL (reference sequence). This CDR3 reads CASSQEVGEGAFF. CDR3 sequence (DNA): TGTGCCAGCAGCCAAGAAGTAGGGGAGGGGGCTTTCTTT.

The chain joins TRBV29-1 to TRBJ1-1, with unresolved D. Trimming removed 6 bases at V and 1 base at J, with 12 bases between. Germline CDR1 is SQVTM and CDR2 is ANQGSEA. This CDR3 has 13 residues. CDR3 amino acids: CSVHQTQNTEAFF. The CDR3, as DNA: TGCAGCGTCCACCAGACTCAGAACACTGAAGCTTTCTTT.

J is TRBJ1-1 and V is TRBV4-1, with 9 bases identical to TRBD1. CDR1 is MGHRA and CDR2 is YSYEKL in the germline V gene. This CDR3 is 19 amino acids long. V dropped 6 bases and J dropped 4; count of bases not matched to a gene: 21. DNA for the CDR3: TGCGCCAGCAGGATAACTCGGCGGAACAGGGGGCGAGATAGCACTGAAGCTTTCTTT. This translates into CASRITRRNRGRDSTEAFF.

The chain uses TRBV19 and TRBJ2-1; 10 nucleotides line up with TRBD1. From germline, CDR1 is LNHDA and CDR2 SQIVND (reference sequence). There are 13 residues in the CDR3. The V segment lost 5 bases and the J segment 12 bases; nucleotides outside the gene matches: 7. The CDR3 is CASSFDRGQRQFF. CDR3 DNA: TGTGCCAGTAGTTTCGACAGGGGGCAACGGCAGTTCTTC. Drawing the rest from reference TRBV19 and TRBJ2-1, the complete variable domain is DGGITQSPKYLFRKEGQNVTLSCEQNLNHDAMYWYRQDPGQGLRLIYYSQIVNDFQKGDIAEGYSVSREKKESFPLTVTSAQKNPTAFYLCASSFDRGQRQFFGPGTRLTVL.

This clone occurred a few times. The chain uses TRBV15 and TRBJ2-5; 11 nucleotides align to TRBD1. This CDR3 region has 15 residues. With V trimmed by 2 bases and J by 5 bases, 4 bases remained unmatched. From germline, CDR1 is LNHNV and CDR2 YYDKDF (reference sequence). Here the CDR3 DNA reads TGTGCCACCAGCAGACGGACAGGGGGCGGGGAGACCCAGTACTTC. Residues: CATSRRTGGGETQYF. Together with reference TRBV15 and TRBJ2-5, the CDR3 gives the full variable domain: DAMVIQNPRYQVTQFGKPVTLSCSQTLNHNVMYWYQQKSSQAPKLLFHYYDKDFNNEADTPDNFQSRRPNTSFCFLDIRSPGLGDTAMYLCATSRRTGGGETQYFGPGTRLLVL.

The V and J genes are TRBV29-1 and TRBJ2-1; 11 bases are shared with TRBD2. With V trimmed by 6 bases and J by 0 bases, 10 bases remained unmatched. CDR1 SQVTM and CDR2 ANQGSEA come from the germline V gene. The CDR3 covers 17 residues. The DNA of the CDR3 is TGCAGCGTCTTTAGCGGGAGGGCCCCGAGCTCCTACAATGAGCAGTTCTTC. Translation gives CSVFSGRAPSSYNEQFF.

The rearrangement uses TRBV12-3 or TRBV12-4 and TRBJ1-2, with D unresolved. This CDR3 is built from 13 residues. V was trimmed by 6 bases and J by 8 bases, leaving 16 bases between them. CDR3 nucleotides: TGTGCCAGCAGCCAAATGAGGGAAACAGGCTACACCTTC. This codes for CASSQMRETGYTF.